This T cell receptor (beta chain) comes out of a study of blood T cell repertoires in COVID-19. Study context: The analysed material was cDNA or gDNA that came from T cells, B-cell-depleted T cells, or PBMCs.

CDR1 and CDR2 (germline): LNHDA, SQIVND (reference sequence). The CDR3 runs to 14 residues. V was trimmed by 4 bases and J by 3 bases, leaving 9 bases between them. The method was immunoSEQ multiplex PCR; TCRdb's version includes in-frame clones alone and lacks a portion of them. The repertoire includes under 400,000 clones, 88% of them detected once, and 1.5% to 2% sits in the top ten. In Seattle, patients joined the study during active infection and were tracked longitudinally. The TCR was taken from a woman aged 30 to 39 with COVID-19, enrolled during active disease. The chain links TRBV19 to TRBJ1-4, with D perhaps matching TRBD1 (6 bases). The sequencing sample was made of peripheral blood. This CDR3 reads CASSTGASNEKLFF. CDR3 DNA sequence: TGTGCCAGTAGTACAGGGGCTTCTAATGAAAAACTGTTTTTT.